The 24 T cell receptor beta chains below all came from one sample that was sequenced in a study of control samples from healthy donors and cancer patients. Data came from immunoSEQ multiplex PCR; TCRdb stores just in-frame clones and leaves some out. This table has about 160,000 clones, around nine tenths appearing once. The sample comprised blood. The source is a young man in good health.

The gene calls are TRBV6-5 and TRBJ1-1; no clear D. Germline V gives CDR1 MNHEY, CDR2 SVGAGI. The CDR3 runs to 13 residues. Between the trimmed V and J ends, which lost 0 bases and 1 base, there was a span of 3 bases. The CDR3 coding sequence is TGTGCCAGCAGTTACTCCACGAACACTGAAGCTTTCTTT. Translating it yields CASSYSTNTEAFF.

This chain joins TRBV6-2 or TRBV6-3 and TRBJ2-1; no firm D call. The CDR3 extends over 12 amino acids. Trimming took off 2 bases at V and 7 bases at J, with 6 bases between the two ends. CDR1 is MNHEY, CDR2 SVGEGT, per germline. CDR3: CASSYTLNEQFF. DNA for the CDR3: TGTGCCAGCAGTTACACGTTGAATGAGCAGTTCTTC.

The chain uses TRBV18 and TRBJ2-3; D is ambiguous. V gave up 4 bases and J gave up 3 bases, with 11 bases separating them. The CDR3 is 14 residues long. Germline lookup yields CDR1 KGHSH and CDR2 LQKENI. In DNA, the CDR3 is TGTGCCAGCTCACTAGGCCCAGCGACAGATACGCAGTATTTT. Its translation is CASSLGPATDTQYF.

The chain couples TRBV24-1 to TRBJ2-1; possible D gene TRBD2, 5 bases. This CDR3 comprises 13 residues. Germline V gene data show CDR1 as KGHDR and CDR2 as SFDVKD. V lost 9 bases and J lost 3, with 11 bases in between. The CDR3 DNA is TGTGCCACCGAAGGGAGTCACTACAATGAGCAGTTCTTC. Translated: CATEGSHYNEQFF.

CDR3 bases: TGTGCCAGCAGTTTAGATGGGGCTGGCTACACCTTC. Translation: CASSLDGAGYTF. The chain combines TRBV28 with TRBJ1-2; the D gene is possibly TRBD1 (5 bases). Germline V gives CDR1 MDHEN, CDR2 SYDVKM. V was trimmed by 2 bases and J by 7 bases, leaving 8 bases between them. This CDR3 comprises 12 residues.

The V and J genes are TRBV28 and TRBJ1-1, with 7 bases identical to TRBD1. Per the germline V gene, CDR1 is MDHEN and CDR2 is SYDVKM. CDR3 size: 13 residues. J gave up 11 bases and V 5 bases, and 11 bases lay outside the gene matches. CDR3 residues: CASSLRAGGVAFF. CDR3 coding DNA: TGTGCCAGCAGTCTAAGGGCAGGGGGGGTGGCTTTCTTT.

The rearrangement joins TRBV5-4 to TRBJ2-7; D is unclear. V shed 4 bases and J shed 3 bases, with 11 bases lying between them. The CDR3 runs 13 residues. Germline CDR1 and CDR2: SGHNT and YYREEE (reference sequence). The CDR3: CASSHTSGYEQYF. Here the CDR3 DNA reads TGTGCCAGCAGCCACACTTCTGGCTACGAGCAGTACTTC.

This chain links TRBV2 with TRBJ2-7, with 8 bases lining up with TRBD2. CDR3 size: 15 residues. The V gene's germline CDR1 is SNHLY and CDR2 FYNNEI. J lost 2 bases, V lost 6 bases, and 9 bases had no gene match. The CDR3 DNA is TGTGCCAGCAGAACGACTAGCGAGGCCCCCTACGAGCAGTACTTC. Translation gives CASRTTSEAPYEQYF.

The rearrangement joins TRBV20-1 to TRBJ2-5; TRBD2 might be the D (5 bases). CDR1 is DFQATT, CDR2 SNEGSKA, per germline (reference sequence). V gave up 3 bases and J gave up 2 bases, with 13 bases separating them. The length of the CDR3 is 14 residues. The CDR3 protein is CSASTGIRQETQYF. In nucleotides, the CDR3 is TGCAGTGCTAGTACGGGGATCCGTCAAGAGACCCAGTACTTC.

The gene calls are TRBV7-2 and TRBJ2-3, with D perhaps given as TRBD1 or TRBD2 (5 bases each). The V and J ends lost 5 bases and 1 base respectively, with 13 bases between them. Germline V gene data show CDR1 as SGHTA and CDR2 as FQGNSA. The CDR3 spans 15 residues. The CDR3 here is CASSAQMGGTDTQYF. DNA of the CDR3: TGTGCCAGCAGCGCTCAGATGGGGGGCACAGATACGCAGTATTTT.

The chain uses TRBV5-1 and TRBJ1-1, with D perhaps TRBD1 (6 bases). The CDR3 runs 13 residues. The V gene lost 3 bases and the J gene lost 5 bases, with 11 bases spanning the gap. Germline CDR1 and CDR2: SGHRS and YFSETQ. Written as DNA, the CDR3 is TGCGCCAGCAGCTCCGAACAGGGTACTGAAGCTTTCTTT. Amino acid sequence: CASSSEQGTEAFF. Full variable domain (outside the CDR3, taken from reference TRBV5-1 and TRBJ1-1): KAGVTQTPRYLIKTRGQQVTLSCSPISGHRSVSWYQQTPGQGLQFLFEYFSETQRNKGNFPGRFSGRQFSNSRSEMNVSTLELGDSALYLCASSSEQGTEAFFGQGTRLTVV.

The chain joins TRBV24-1 to TRBJ2-3; 7 bases agree with TRBD2. Germline V gives CDR1 KGHDR, CDR2 SFDVKD. CDR3 size: 14 residues. After removal of 12 bases from V and 0 bases from J, the junction contained 8 bases not matched to a gene. CDR3 in DNA: TGTGCCCAGGGAGGGGCGACTAGCACAGATACGCAGTATTTT. Its translation is CAQGGATSTDTQYF.

This chain connects TRBV13 to TRBJ2-7, with D possibly TRBD1 on 6 matching bases. This CDR3 has 13 amino acids. From germline, CDR1 is PRHDT and CDR2 FYEKMQ (reference sequence). V was trimmed by 2 bases and J by 3 bases, leaving 8 bases between them. The CDR3 is CASSLTDSYEQYF. Written as DNA, the CDR3 is TGTGCCAGCAGCTTAACGGACAGCTACGAGCAGTACTTC.

The chain recombines TRBV11-1 with TRBJ2-5; D is ambiguous. The CDR3 runs to 12 residues. V shed 3 bases and J shed 5 bases, with 7 bases lying between them. CDR1 SGHAT and CDR2 FQDESV come from the germline V gene (reference sequence). Here the CDR3 reads CASSFLGETQYF. Written as DNA, the CDR3 is TGTGCCAGCAGCTTCTTAGGGGAGACCCAGTACTTC.

To note about this clone: The sample contains more than one DNA sequence encoding this CDR3. J is TRBJ1-1 and V is TRBV9; D remains unclear. The CDR3 extends over 13 amino acids. CDR1 is SGDLS, CDR2 YYNGEE, per germline. The V and J ends lost 0 bases and 1 base respectively, with 4 bases between them. DNA of the CDR3: TGTGCCAGCAGCGTAGTATCGAACACTGAAGCTTTCTTT. It encodes CASSVVSNTEAFF.

CDR3 loop: CASSQGLQGGRNQPQHF. The DNA for the CDR3 is TGCGCCAGCAGCCAAGGCCTTCAGGGAGGGCGCAATCAGCCCCAGCATTTT. V gene TRBV4-1 combines with J gene TRBJ1-5, with D tentatively TRBD1 (5 bases). This CDR3 is built from 17 residues. Per the germline V gene, CDR1 is MGHRA and CDR2 is YSYEKL. V lost 1 base and J lost 2, with 15 bases in between.

V is TRBV28 and J is TRBJ1-6; D is unresolved. Germline lookup yields CDR1 MDHEN and CDR2 SYDVKM. The CDR3 length is 15 residues. Trimming shortened V by 4 bases and J by 9 bases, and 16 bases separated the two germline ends. The chain's CDR3 is CASSSASRVGSPLHF. CDR3 sequence (DNA): TGTGCCAGCAGTTCGGCGAGTCGAGTGGGTTCACCCCTCCACTTT.

The chain joins TRBV28 to TRBJ2-1; D may be TRBD1 or TRBD2 (5 bases each). The CDR3 runs 14 residues. V lost 5 bases and J lost 8, with 16 bases in between. Germline CDR1 is MDHEN and CDR2 is SYDVKM. The CDR3 DNA reads TGTGCCAGCAGTGAAGGGACGAGGCTCTATGAGCAGTTCTTC. Translating it yields CASSEGTRLYEQFF.

The chain joins TRBV19 to TRBJ2-1, with 12 nucleotides matching TRBD2. CDR1 is LNHDA and CDR2 is SQIVND in the germline V gene (reference sequence). V was clipped by 4 bases and J by 7 bases; unmatched bases: 8. The CDR3 is 16 residues long. In DNA form, the CDR3 reads TGTGCCAGTAGTAGAGCTAGCGGGGGGGCCTTGAATGAGCAGTTCTTC. The encoded protein is CASSRASGGALNEQFF.

This clone was seen once. V and J are TRBV12-3 or TRBV12-4 and TRBJ1-1; D not certain. Trimming took off 3 bases at V and 4 bases at J, with 9 bases between the two ends. The CDR3 sequence is 13 residues long. CDR3 sequence: CASSFAAGTEAFF. CDR3 DNA: TGTGCCAGCAGTTTCGCCGCCGGCACTGAAGCTTTCTTT.

This chain joins TRBV4-1 and TRBJ1-2; 8 nucleotides line up with TRBD1. Germline assignment: CDR1 MGHRA and CDR2 YSYEKL. The CDR3 spans 14 residues. The J segment lost 8 bases and the V segment lost 0 bases, leaving 5 bases of the junction unmatched. In DNA form, the CDR3 reads TGCGCCAGCAGCCAAGACAGGGGGCAGTGGGGCTACACCTTC. It translates to CASSQDRGQWGYTF.

This clone was picked up one time. The chain uses TRBV6-5 and TRBJ1-4; TRBD1 is a possible D gene (6 bases). Trimming stripped 4 bases from V and 10 bases from J, with 16 bases between. CDR1 is MNHEY, CDR2 SVGAGI, per germline. The CDR3 has 14 residues. The chain's CDR3 is CASSSGGDWRKLFF. CDR3 DNA sequence: TGTGCCAGCAGTTCCGGGGGCGATTGGCGAAAACTGTTTTTT.

This clone has at least ten counts. V is TRBV4-1 and J is TRBJ1-1; D may be TRBD1 (5 bases). Trimming took 4 bases from V and 2 from J, leaving 20 bases between them. Per the germline V gene, CDR1 is MGHRA and CDR2 is YSYEKL. The CDR3 is made up of 17 amino acids. The CDR3 DNA reads as TGCGCCAGCAGCCCGTTTCAGGGCCTCGGGGGTAACACTGAAGCTTTCTTT. Translating it yields CASSPFQGLGGNTEAFF.

The gene calls are TRBV7-8 and TRBJ1-5, with no clear D. V dropped 1 base and J dropped 6 bases, with 10 bases sitting between them. This CDR3 contains 14 residues. The germline V gene has CDR1 SGHVS and CDR2 FQNEAQ. CDR3 amino acids: CASSLGEGIQPQHF. The CDR3 DNA follows: TGTGCCAGCAGCTTAGGGGAAGGTATTCAGCCCCAGCATTTT.